One T cell receptor beta chain is described in this entry. From germline, CDR1 is MNHNY and CDR2 SVGAGI (reference sequence). The CDR3 extends over 14 amino acids. The V and J ends lost 0 bases and 9 bases respectively, with 12 bases between them. The sample originates from a study of T cells in tumors after PD-1 blockade. About the study: Each patient got pembrolizumab 200 mg every 3 weeks or cemiplimab 350 mg every 2 weeks.

Sequenced by immunoSEQ multiplex PCR; TCRdb stores in-frame clones only, minus some. This repertoire shows approximately 46,000 clones, roughly 79% found once; its top ten account for 16%. The chain couples TRBV6-6 to TRBJ2-1; no firm D call. The specimen comprised PBMCs, sampled before anti-PD-1 treatment. This receptor was identified in a human donor with basal cell carcinoma. The CDR3 loop reads CASSYSTVGTEQFF. CDR3 bases: TGTGCCAGCAGTTACTCGACGGTCGGCACTGAGCAGTTCTTC.